The clone carrying this TCR beta chain appeared once. This may arise from a read error, as a much more abundant clone is one base away. In the same sample, other DNA sequences code for this CDR3. Clones were sequenced by immunoSEQ multiplex PCR, and TCRdb holds only the in-frame ones, with some missing. The table lists about 450,000 clones, approximately 92% of them singletons. This specimen belongs to a study of Ad26.COV2.S vaccination and SARS-CoV-2 variants. On the study more broadly: Donor allocation was to the COV1001 Ad26.COV2.S trial arm. Ad26.COV2.S shots went into the muscle once or twice, 56 days apart.

V was shortened by 7 bases and J by 5 bases, with 9 bases between the two germline ends. The CDR3 spans 12 residues. Germline loops: CDR1 LNHDA, CDR2 SQIVND (reference sequence). Treatment indicated: roughly 20 received Ad26.COV2.S at low or high dose, single or two shots; roughly 5 received placebo; per-sample allocation not given. Vaccine and placebo recipients were sampled on day 63 after the first injection. Source: peripheral blood, taken in a trial of Ad26.COV2.S vaccine versus placebo. The receptor was isolated from a person between 18 and 60 years old who received the Ad26.COV2.S COVID-19 vaccine or a placebo. V gene TRBV19 combines with J gene TRBJ1-5; D is uncertain. The CDR3 DNA is TGTGCCAGTAAGTTCGGGGATCAGCCCCAGCATTTT. It translates to CASKFGDQPQHF.